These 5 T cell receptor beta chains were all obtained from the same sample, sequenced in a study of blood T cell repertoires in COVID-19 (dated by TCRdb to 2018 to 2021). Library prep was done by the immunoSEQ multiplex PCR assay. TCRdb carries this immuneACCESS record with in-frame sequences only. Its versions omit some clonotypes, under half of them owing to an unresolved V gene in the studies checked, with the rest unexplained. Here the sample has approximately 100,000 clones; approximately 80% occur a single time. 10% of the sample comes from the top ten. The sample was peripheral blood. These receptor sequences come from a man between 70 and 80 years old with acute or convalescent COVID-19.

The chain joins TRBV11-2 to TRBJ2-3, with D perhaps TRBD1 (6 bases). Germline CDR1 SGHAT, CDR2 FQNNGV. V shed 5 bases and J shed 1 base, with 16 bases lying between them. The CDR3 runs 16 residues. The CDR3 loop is CASSPGQLQGTDTQYF. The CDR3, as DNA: TGTGCCAGCAGCCCTGGACAGCTCCAGGGCACAGATACGCAGTATTTT.

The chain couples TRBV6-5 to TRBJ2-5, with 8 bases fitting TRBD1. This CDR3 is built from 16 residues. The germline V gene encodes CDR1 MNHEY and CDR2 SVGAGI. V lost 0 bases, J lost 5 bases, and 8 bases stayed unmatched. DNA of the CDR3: TGTGCCAGCAGTTACTCCCAATCAGGGGGCCGGGAGACCCAGTACTTC. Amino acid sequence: CASSYSQSGGRETQYF.

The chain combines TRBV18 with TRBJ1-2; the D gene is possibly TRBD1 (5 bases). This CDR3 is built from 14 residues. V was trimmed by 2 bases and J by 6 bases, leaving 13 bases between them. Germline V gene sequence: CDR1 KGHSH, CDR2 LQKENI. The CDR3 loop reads CASSPVDSSNGYTF. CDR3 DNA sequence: TGTGCCAGCTCACCAGTCGACAGCTCCAATGGCTACACCTTC.

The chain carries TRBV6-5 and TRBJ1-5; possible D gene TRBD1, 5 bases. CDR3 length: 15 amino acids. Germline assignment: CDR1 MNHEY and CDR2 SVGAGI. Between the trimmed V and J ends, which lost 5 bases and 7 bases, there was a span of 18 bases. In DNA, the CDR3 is TGTGCCAGCAGTCCGACGGGGCCCGGAGGGCAGCCCCAGCATTTT. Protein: CASSPTGPGGQPQHF.

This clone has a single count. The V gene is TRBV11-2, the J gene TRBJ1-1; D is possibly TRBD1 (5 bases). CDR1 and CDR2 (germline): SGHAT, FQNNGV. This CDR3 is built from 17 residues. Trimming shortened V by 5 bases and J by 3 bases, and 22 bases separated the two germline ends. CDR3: CASSKGTPIPKDTEAFF. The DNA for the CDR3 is TGTGCCAGCAGCAAGGGGACTCCCATACCTAAGGACACTGAAGCTTTCTTT.